What follows describes a single T cell receptor beta chain. Its specificity is unknown. With 5 bases removed from V and 7 bases from J, the gap between germline ends came to 12 bases. This CDR3 contains 13 residues. The germline CDR1 and CDR2 sequences are SGHAT and FQDESV (reference sequence). The data were obtained in a study of T cell responses to AZD1222 COVID-19 vaccine. The wider study: Second-dose schedules of about 4 or about 12 weeks were combined.

Sequenced by immunoSEQ multiplex PCR; TCRdb stores in-frame clones only, minus some. The sample lists around 90,000 clones, over 75% occurring once. Notes on the study in general: Mapped onto spike, vaccine-associated CD4 TCRs spanned it and were dominant at 160-218 and 743-854. Spike-specific TCR depth and breadth grew after two AZD1222 doses.

This chain uses TRBV11-1 with TRBJ2-1; D may be TRBD2 (7 bases). The source of this sequence is an adult in good health. Sequenced here: peripheral blood, sampled on day 0 of AZD1222 vaccination. The CDR3 loop is CASSLGGPNEQFF. DNA of the CDR3: TGTGCCAGCAGCCTCGGGGGGCCGAATGAGCAGTTCTTC.